This TCR beta chain emerged from a study of metastatic and nonmetastatic thyroid tumors. Study-level background: Repertoire comparisons spanned blood and tumor or nodule tissue from malignant and benign thyroid patients.

From the PCR reads, TCRdb re-called clones with MiXCR. The data show about 22,000 clones, roughly 18% seen once. No patient had received any treatment before thyroid surgery. V dropped 0 bases and J dropped 0 bases, with 3 bases sitting between them. Germline CDR1 reads MNHNY; CDR2 reads SVGAGI (reference sequence). The CDR3 runs 13 residues. This clone was detected many times. Its antigen is currently unknown. Broader study findings: It was reported that TCR beta diversity was significantly higher in malignant thyroid tumors than benign nodules, in blood and tumor.

The TCR comes from a male donor with papillary thyroid cancer or a benign thyroid nodule (not recorded which). Some clones in this sample may be carry-over from other donors' samples. The chain uses TRBV6-6 and TRBJ2-7; no reliable D call. Sequenced: adjacent normal tissue. CDR3 DNA sequence: TGTGCCAGCAGTTACTCTAACTCCTACGAGCAGTACTTC. Amino acid sequence: CASSYSNSYEQYF.